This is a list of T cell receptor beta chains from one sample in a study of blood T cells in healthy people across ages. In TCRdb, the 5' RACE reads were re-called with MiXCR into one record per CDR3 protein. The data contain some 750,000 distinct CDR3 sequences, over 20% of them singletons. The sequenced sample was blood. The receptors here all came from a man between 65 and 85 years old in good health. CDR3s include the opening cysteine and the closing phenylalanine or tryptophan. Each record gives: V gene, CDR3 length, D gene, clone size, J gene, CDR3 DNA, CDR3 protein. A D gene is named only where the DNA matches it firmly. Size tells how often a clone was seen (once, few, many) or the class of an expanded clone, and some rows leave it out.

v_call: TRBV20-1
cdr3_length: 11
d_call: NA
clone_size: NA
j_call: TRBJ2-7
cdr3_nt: TGCAGTGCTAAAAGGATTAACGAGCAGTACTTC
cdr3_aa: CSAKRINEQYF

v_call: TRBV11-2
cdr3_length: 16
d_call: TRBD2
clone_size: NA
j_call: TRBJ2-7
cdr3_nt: TGTGCCAGCAGCTTGAGGGCGGGAGCTAATTCCTACGAGCAGTACTTC
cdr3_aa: CASSLRAGANSYEQYF

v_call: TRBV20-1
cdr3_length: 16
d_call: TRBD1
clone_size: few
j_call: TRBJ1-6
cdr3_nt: TGCAGTGCTAGAGATCTCCAGGGGGCCTATAATTCACCCCTCCACTTT
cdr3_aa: CSARDLQGAYNSPLHF

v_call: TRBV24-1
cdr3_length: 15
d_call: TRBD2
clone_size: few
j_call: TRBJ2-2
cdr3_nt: TGTGCCACCGGCCAGACCGGGACTAGCACCGGGGAGCTGTTTTTT
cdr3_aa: CATGQTGTSTGELFF

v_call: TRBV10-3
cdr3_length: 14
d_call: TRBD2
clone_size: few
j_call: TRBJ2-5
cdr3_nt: TGTGCCATCGCCCAGGGGACTAGCCAAGAGACCCAGTACTTC
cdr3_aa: CAIAQGTSQETQYF

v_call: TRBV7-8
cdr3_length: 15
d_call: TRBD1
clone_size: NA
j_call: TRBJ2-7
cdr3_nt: TGTGCCAGCACCATGACGTGGGACAGGGGGCCTGAGCAGTACTTC
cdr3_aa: CASTMTWDRGPEQYF

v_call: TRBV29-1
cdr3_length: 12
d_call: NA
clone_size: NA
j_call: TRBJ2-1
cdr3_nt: TGCAGCGTCCGACGGGGCATCCAAGAGCAGTTCTTC
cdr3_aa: CSVRRGIQEQFF

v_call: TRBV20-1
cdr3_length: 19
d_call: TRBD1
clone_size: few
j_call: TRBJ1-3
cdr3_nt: TGCAGTGCTAGAATAGGACAGGCGCTTCAGGGGAGCTCTGGAAACACCATATATTTT
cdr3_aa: CSARIGQALQGSSGNTIYF

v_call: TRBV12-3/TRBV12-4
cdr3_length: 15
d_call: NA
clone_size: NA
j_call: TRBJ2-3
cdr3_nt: TGTGCCAGCAGTTTCAGGAGAACAGGCGCAGATACGCAGTATTTT
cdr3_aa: CASSFRRTGADTQYF

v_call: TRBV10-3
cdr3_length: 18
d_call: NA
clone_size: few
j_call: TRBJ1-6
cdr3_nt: TGTGCCATCGCCAGGGTACAGGGCTTAAGCTCCTATAATTCACCCCTCCACTTT
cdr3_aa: CAIARVQGLSSYNSPLHF

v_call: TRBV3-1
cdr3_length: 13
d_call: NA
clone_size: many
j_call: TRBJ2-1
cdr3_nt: TGTGCCAGCAGCCAAGATAGGTACAATGAGCAGTTCTTC
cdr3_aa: CASSQDRYNEQFF

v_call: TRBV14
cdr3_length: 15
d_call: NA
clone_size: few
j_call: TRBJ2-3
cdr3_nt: TGTGCCAGCAGCCAATTCGGCTTCATATCGGATACGCAGTATTTT
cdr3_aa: CASSQFGFISDTQYF

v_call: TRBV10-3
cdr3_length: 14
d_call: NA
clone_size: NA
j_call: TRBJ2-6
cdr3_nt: TGTGCCATCAGTGAGCTGGAGGGCGGCAACGTCCTGACTTTC
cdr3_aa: CAISELEGGNVLTF

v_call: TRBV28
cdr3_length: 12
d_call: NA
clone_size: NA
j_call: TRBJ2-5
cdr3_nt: TGTGCCAGCAACTGGGAGCAAGACGCCCAGTACTTC
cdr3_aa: CASNWEQDAQYF

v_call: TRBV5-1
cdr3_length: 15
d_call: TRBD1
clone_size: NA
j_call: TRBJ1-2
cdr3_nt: TGCGCCAGCAGCTTGGACGAGGCAGGGGGCGTAGGCTACACCTTC
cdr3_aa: CASSLDEAGGVGYTF